This note documents a single T cell receptor beta chain sequence. Trimming removed 7 bases at V and 11 bases at J, with 12 bases between. Germline loops: CDR1 SEHNR, CDR2 FQNEAQ (reference sequence). The CDR3 has 12 amino acids. These data are taken from a study of CD8+CD57+ T cells in acquired aplastic anemia. According to the study, genomic DNA was the template for TCR beta VDJ and CDR3 profiling. TCRdb re-derived calls from the reads in MiXCR, one entry per CDR3 protein. The repertoire holds 42,000 or so distinct CDR3 sequences, about 65% seen once, with roughly a quarter in the top ten. Sequencing was carried out using sorted CD4+, CD8+, or CD8+CD57+ T cells (not recorded which) from PBMCs. This receptor was identified in a human donor in good health, serving as a control. The V gene is TRBV7-9, the J gene TRBJ1-6, with unresolved D. CDR3 loop: CASTQTGPPLHF. In DNA, the CDR3 is TGTGCCAGCACTCAAACCGGTCCACCCCTCCACTTT.